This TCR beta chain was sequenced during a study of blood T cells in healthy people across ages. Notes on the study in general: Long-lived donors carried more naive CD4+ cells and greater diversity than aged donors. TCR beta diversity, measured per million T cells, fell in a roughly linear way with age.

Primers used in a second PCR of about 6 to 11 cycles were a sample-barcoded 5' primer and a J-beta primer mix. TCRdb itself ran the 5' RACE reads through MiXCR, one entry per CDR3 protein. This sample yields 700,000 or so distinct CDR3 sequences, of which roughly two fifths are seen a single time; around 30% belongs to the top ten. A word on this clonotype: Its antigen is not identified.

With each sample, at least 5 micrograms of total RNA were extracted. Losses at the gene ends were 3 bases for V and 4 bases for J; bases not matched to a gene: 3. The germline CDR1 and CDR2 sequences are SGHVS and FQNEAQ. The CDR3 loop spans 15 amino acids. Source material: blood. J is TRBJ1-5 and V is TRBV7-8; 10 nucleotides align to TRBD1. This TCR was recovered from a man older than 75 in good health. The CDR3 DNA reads TGTGCCAGCAGCTTCTCGGGACAGGGGAATCAGCCCCAGCATTTT. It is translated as CASSFSGQGNQPQHF.